The present TCR beta chain was sequenced within a study of post-analysis software for immune sequencing data (dated by TCRdb to about 2015). With regard to the full study: Relapsing-remitting, secondary progressive and progressive-relapsing multiple sclerosis were recorded as disease courses, and subtype annotation was lacking for some patients. The patient repertoires were compared against approximately ten previously published healthy control repertoires obtained from donors aged 6 to 25 years. A subset of samples was prepared in parallel using single-end sample barcoding, then pooled and co-amplified after Illumina adapter ligation. Overall study outcomes, separate from this receptor: The multiple sclerosis patient group was slightly younger than the control group. Patients showed significantly higher frequencies than controls for about five TRBV segments, among them TRBV5-6, TRBV5-1 and TRBV20-1. Significantly lower normalized Chao1 diversity was found in multiple sclerosis patients than in controls, suggesting substantial peripheral T-cell clonal expansion. Direct clustering with F measure showed strong co-clustering of samples prepared in the same batch, prompting a batch-effect correction.

The junction carries 14 bases between V and J, which are trimmed by 2 bases and 11 bases respectively. Based on the germline V gene, the CDR1 and CDR2 sequences are SNHLY and FYNNEI. Including cysteine and phenylalanine, the CDR3 has 13 amino acids. The read is trimmed to its CDR3 DNA, 39 bases read in frame from base 1. To demonstrate the VDJtools post-analysis software, TCR beta repertoires were profiled from the peripheral blood of about 13 young patients with multiple sclerosis. The multiple sclerosis patients were children and adolescents between roughly 6 and 15 years of age. Notes on this clonotype: Its antigen is currently not known. Per-nucleotide qualities are absent, and no much larger clonotype sits a single base away.

Library construction relied on PCR. The instrument was an Illumina HiSeq 2500. To reduce PCR and sequencing biases, unique molecular identifiers were incorporated into the TCR beta cDNA libraries. Every 1 to 10 million input T cells yielded approximately 500,000 cDNA molecules, meaning each molecule approximated one T cell. Patient libraries were prepared and sequenced with the same protocol used for the earlier healthy control dataset. Samples belonging to the same batch were prepared together, multiplexed and sequenced on a shared HiSeq lane. For the original study's pipeline: MIGEC was used to process the raw barcoded reads, and molecular identifier groups with only a single read were discarded before consensus assembly and CDR3 extraction. VDJtools was used for post-analysis of the clonotype tables, with diversity normalized by down-sampling every dataset to the smallest sample size. To correct batch-related cross-sample contamination, repertoire overlap clustering matched CDR3 amino acid sequences but not nucleotide sequences. TCRdb reprocessing: public reads trimmed at Q25 with fastp, clones called with MiXCR, in-frame beta chains kept. Each entry merges the rows of one CDR3 protein and shows their most common DNA and genes. The V and J calls and clone size are TCRdb's, not the authors'. The sample data list hundreds of thousands of distinct CDR3 sequences, and about 50% of these were observed just once. The leading ten clones occupy 4.6% of the sample.

This clonotype was obtained from a girl aged 5 to 17 with multiple sclerosis. Here the chain combines TRBV2 and TRBJ2-3; the D segment could be TRBD2, given 5 matching bases. Sequencing was performed on blood. This receptor has the CDR3 CASSESAREGQYF. The bases are TGTGCCAGCAGTGAATCAGCCCGTGAGGGGCAGTATTTT. The full variable domain, with segments outside the CDR3 supplied by the reference TRBV2 and TRBJ2-3 proteins, appears as EPEVTQTPSHQVTQMGQEVILRCVPISNHLYFYWYRQILGQKVEFLVSFYNNEISEKSEIFDDQFSVERPDGSNFTLKIRSTKLEDSAMYFCASSESAREGQYFGPGTRLTVL.